This is a list of T cell receptor beta chains from one sample in a study of blood T cell repertoires in COVID-19. Sequencing was performed with immunoSEQ multiplex PCR; in TCRdb, only in-frame clones are kept and a portion is missing. The table has nearly 200,000 clones, about 80% seen once. The specimen was peripheral blood. These receptors were taken from a human donor with acute or convalescent COVID-19. The donor label of this sample is uncertain. Each CDR3 is given with its conserved first and last residue. D genes are given only for firm matches. Some rows mark clone size as missing; the rest say once, few, many or name a class of expanded clone.

TRBJ1-1	.	.	TRBV5-1	TGCGCCAGCAGCCTGACAGGTAACACTGAAGCTTTCTTT	CASSLTGNTEAFF
TRBJ1-4	.	.	TRBV6-6	TGTGCCAGCAGAAATCAGGGCGCGGCTAATGAAAAACTGTTTTTT	CASRNQGAANEKLFF
TRBJ1-4	.	.	TRBV6-6	TGTGCCAGCAGCCTTCCGACAGCAAATGAAAAACTGTTTTTT	CASSLPTANEKLFF
TRBJ2-3	TRBD2	.	TRBV7-2	TGTGCCAGCAGCCTGGGGGGGAGAACGGCTACGCAGTATTTT	CASSLGGRTATQYF
TRBJ2-3	.	.	TRBV6-5	TGTGCCAGCAGTCTCGGGACTAGCACAGATACGCAGTATTTT	CASSLGTSTDTQYF
TRBJ1-4	.	.	TRBV5-6	TGTGCCAGCACCCCTCGGGGAAGGAATGAAAAACTGTTTTTT	CASTPRGRNEKLFF
TRBJ2-3	TRBD2	.	TRBV3-1/TRBV3-2	TGTGCCAGCAGCCAAGCGACTAGCGGGACTAGCACAGATACGCAGTATTTT	CASSQATSGTSTDTQYF
TRBJ2-1	TRBD1	.	TRBV7-6	TGTGCCAGCAGCTCCAGGGGGAATGAGCAGTTCTTC	CASSSRGNEQFF
TRBJ1-5	.	.	TRBV7-2	TGTGCCAGCAGCTTTCCTATATCAGGGTTTCGCTATCAGCCCCAGCATTTT	CASSFPISGFRYQPQHF
TRBJ2-7	TRBD1	.	TRBV11-3	TGTGCCAGCAGCTTAGGGACAGGACCCTCCTACGAGCAGTACTTC	CASSLGTGPSYEQYF
TRBJ2-5	TRBD1	.	TRBV7-3	TGTGCCAGCAGCCAGGACAGGGGAGAGACCCAGTACTTC	CASSQDRGETQYF
TRBJ2-5	TRBD1	.	TRBV5-6	TGTGCCAGCAGCGGCTCCTGGCAGGGGGCATCTTGGGAGACCCAGTACTTC	CASSGSWQGASWETQYF
TRBJ2-4	TRBD2	.	TRBV29-1	TGCAGCGTTTTGCCCTACGGTGGACTAGCGGGAGACATTCAGTACTTC	CSVLPYGGLAGDIQYF
TRBJ1-1	.	.	TRBV29-1	TGCAGCGTCGCTACAGGGAACACTGAAGCTTTCTTT	CSVATGNTEAFF
TRBJ2-7	TRBD1	.	TRBV19	TGTGCCAGTAGACAAAAACAGGGGCCGACCTACGAGCAGTACTTC	CASRQKQGPTYEQYF
TRBJ1-2	.	few	TRBV4-1	TGCGCCAGCAGCCAAGCAGTGACTGTAAACTATGGCTACACCTTC	CASSQAVTVNYGYTF
TRBJ2-7	TRBD2	.	TRBV27	TGTGCCAGCAGTTCTCCGGGACTAGCGGGAGACGAGCAGTACTTC	CASSSPGLAGDEQYF
TRBJ2-3	TRBD2	.	TRBV10-3	TGTGCCATCACGGGGGGGAGTGGAGATACGCAGTATTTT	CAITGGSGDTQYF